This TCR beta chain was recovered during a study of shared clonotypes between healthy human individuals. Study findings and constraints: Only a few donors were included, so the genetic and exposure-history diversity represented was limited.

CD45RO negativity and positive selection for CCR7 defined naive CD8 cells, a population that excluded terminally differentiated effector memory CD45RA+ cells. As concerns this clone: Its target is not known.

The method was immunoSEQ multiplex PCR; TCRdb's version includes in-frame clones alone and lacks a portion of them. The table shows around 2,000,000 clones, with 90% to 95% occurring only once. CDR3 length equals 11 residues. The germline V gene has CDR1 SNHLY and CDR2 FYNNEI. With 7 bases clipped from V and 5 bases from J, the junction kept 2 bases outside the gene matches. V gene TRBV2 combines with J gene TRBJ2-7; 7 bases match TRBD2. The source is a man younger than 35 in good health. Some clones in this sample may be carry-over from other donors' samples. The sequenced sample was naive CD8+ T cells from PBMCs. CDR3: CASMGGDEQYF. CDR3 nucleotide sequence: TGTGCCAGCATGGGGGGGGACGAGCAGTACTTC.